The clone carrying this T cell receptor (beta chain) turned up a few times. These data come from a study of T-cell reconstitution after alpha-beta-depleted transplantation in children. Trimming took 5 bases from V and 3 from J, leaving 9 bases between them. Per germline, CDR1 DFQATT and CDR2 SNEGSKA (reference sequence). The CDR3 loop spans 12 amino acids. Construction of the TCRbeta library involved unique molecular identifiers. TCRdb fed the PCR reads into MiXCR, producing one record per CDR3 protein. This table has about 420,000 distinct CDR3 sequences, 11% appearing once. This specimen was PBMCs from the stem cell graft donor, taken from the stem cell graft. This clonotype originated in a human donor who donated a stem cell graft to a child with acute myeloid leukemia. The chain uses TRBV20-1 and TRBJ2-3; D call uncertain. The CDR3 here is CSAAHPTDTQYF. CDR3 DNA: TGCAGTGCTGCTCATCCGACAGATACGCAGTATTTT.